These 15 T cell receptor beta chains came from one sample sequenced in a study of spatial heterogeneity in lung cancer (dated by TCRdb to the late 2010s). Preparation of the library involved 5' RACE. Sequencing used a NextSeq 500. TCRdb's own reprocessing of the public reads used fastp at Q25 and MiXCR and kept productive beta chains. A single entry per CDR3 protein holds the most common genes and DNA from its merged rows. For this sample the table gives roughly 120,000 distinct CDR3 sequences, of which roughly an eighth were detected only once. Roughly 15% of the sample comes from the top ten. The time point label, as the study defines it: blood at routine non-recurrence follow-up after resection. TCR sequencing used whole RNA extracted from tumor and nontumor lung tissue, or from cryopreserved PBMC samples, without cell sorting. The specimen was PBMCs, collected at follow-up. The source of these receptors is a male donor with early-stage non-small cell lung cancer.

V gene TRBV18 combines with J gene TRBJ2-7; 10 nucleotides match TRBD2. The CDR3 loop spans 13 amino acids. CDR1 is KGHSH and CDR2 is LQKENI in the germline V gene. Germline trimming cut 5 bases from V and 3 bases from J; bases unmatched to any gene: 1. The CDR3 DNA reads as TGTGCCAGCTCAAGACTAGCGGGCTACGAGCAGTACTTC. It codes for CASSRLAGYEQYF.

This clonotype was observed at least ten times. The V gene is TRBV6-5, the J gene TRBJ1-2, with 8 bases identical to TRBD1. The CDR3 has 14 residues. Germline CDR1 MNHEY, CDR2 SVGAGI. Trimming cost V 6 bases and J 8 bases; bases outside gene matches: 11. The CDR3 coding sequence is TGTGCCAGCAGGAACGCAGGGGGCGCGAGAGGCTACACCTTC. Its translation: CASRNAGGARGYTF.

In its sample, this clonotype was seen many times. V and J are TRBV5-1 and TRBJ1-2, with TRBD1 as a possible D gene (6 bases). V lost 1 base, J lost 8 bases, and 15 bases lay in between. Germline V gene data show CDR1 as SGHRS and CDR2 as YFSETQ. The CDR3 is 14 residues long. The CDR3 DNA reads TGCGCCAGCAGCTTGCCCGGCCCAGGGGAAGGCTACACCTTC. This encodes CASSLPGPGEGYTF.

The gene calls are TRBV24-1 and TRBJ1-1, with 8 bases identical to TRBD1. The length of the CDR3 is 15 residues. V trimming: 4 bases; J trimming: 3 bases; junction bases outside the gene matches: 6. Germline CDR1 reads KGHDR; CDR2 reads SFDVKD. CDR3 amino acids: CATSDQSTGDTEAFF. The DNA for the CDR3 is TGTGCCACCAGTGACCAATCGACAGGGGACACTGAAGCTTTCTTT.

The chain joins TRBV24-1 to TRBJ2-5; 7 bases are shared with TRBD1. There are 16 residues in the CDR3. V was clipped by 0 bases and J by 0 bases; unmatched bases: 3. In germline, CDR1 is KGHDR, CDR2 SFDVKD. CDR3 nucleotides: TGTGCCACCAGTGATTTGGGGACAGCGTACCAAGAGACCCAGTACTTC. Amino acid sequence: CATSDLGTAYQETQYF.

This clonotype has at least ten counts. V gene TRBV20-1 combines with J gene TRBJ1-1; D is possibly TRBD1 (6 bases). V was shortened by 4 bases and J by 0 bases, with 12 bases between the two germline ends. Germline CDR1 and CDR2: DFQATT and SNEGSKA (reference sequence). This CDR3 has 14 amino acids. The CDR3 is CSANTGHLNTEAFF. The CDR3 nucleotides are TGCAGTGCTAACACGGGACACCTGAACACTGAAGCTTTCTTT.

This clonotype occurred a few times. The V and J genes are TRBV20-1 and TRBJ1-1; no clear D. Germline CDR1 is DFQATT and CDR2 is SNEGSKA (reference sequence). V lost 0 bases, J lost 5 bases, and 7 bases lay in between. CDR3 size: 12 residues. CDR3 loop: CSARDFVTEAFF. The CDR3 region has the DNA TGCAGTGCTAGAGATTTTGTTACTGAAGCTTTCTTT.

This clonotype was observed a handful of times. The rearrangement uses TRBV7-6 and TRBJ2-5, with 7 bases lining up with TRBD1. The CDR3 is 14 residues long. Germline values: CDR1 SGHVS, CDR2 FNYEAQ. Unmatched junction bases numbered 7, after V lost 5 bases and J lost 4 bases. CDR3 sequence reads: CASSPRQGRETQYF. For the CDR3, the DNA is TGTGCCAGCAGCCCAAGACAGGGCAGAGAGACCCAGTACTTC.

This clonotype was counted many times. This sequence joins TRBV28 and TRBJ2-7; maybe TRBD2 (5 bases). Germline V CDR1 and CDR2: MDHEN, SYDVKM. CDR3 length equals 12 residues. V dropped 7 bases and J dropped 5 bases, with 12 bases sitting between them. The CDR3 spells CASNIPGNEQYF. The DNA for the CDR3 is TGTGCCAGCAATATCCCGGGGAACGAGCAGTACTTC. The whole variable domain, filled in from reference TRBV28 and TRBJ2-7, reads DVKVTQSSRYLVKRTGEKVFLECVQDMDHENMFWYRQDPGLGLRLIYFSYDVKMKEKGDIPEGYSVSREKKERFSLILESASTNQTSMYLCASNIPGNEQYFGPGTRLTVT.

The chain recombines TRBV29-1 with TRBJ2-7, with 8 bases aligning to TRBD2. The CDR3 totals 13 residues. The J segment lost 2 bases and the V segment lost 6 bases, leaving 6 bases of the junction unmatched. Looked up from germline, CDR1 is SQVTM and CDR2 is ANQGSEA. CDR3 DNA: TGCAGCGTCCGGGACGGGGGGGCCTACGAGCAGTACTTC. Protein: CSVRDGGAYEQYF.

This clonotype was seen at least ten times. This rearrangement joins TRBV6-5 to TRBJ1-2; TRBD1 matches 9 bases. The CDR3 length is 15 residues. The germline gives CDR1 MNHEY, CDR2 SVGAGI. V lost 4 bases and J lost 5; bases outside the gene matches: 8. CDR3 sequence reads: CASSSGQGRGYGYTF. In DNA, the CDR3 is TGTGCCAGCAGTTCCGGACAGGGGAGAGGATATGGCTACACCTTC.

At least ten counts were recorded for this clonotype. The chain uses TRBV6-5 and TRBJ2-3, with TRBD2 identical over 13 bases. After removal of 2 bases from V and 4 bases from J, the junction contained 0 bases not matched to a gene. Germline V lookup: CDR1 MNHEY, CDR2 SVGAGI. The CDR3 has 15 residues. Written as DNA, the CDR3 is TGTGCCAGCAGTTACACTAGCGGGGGGGCAGATACGCAGTATTTT. Its translation is CASSYTSGGADTQYF.

This clonotype occurred a few times. This chain uses TRBV29-1 with TRBJ2-5, with 9 nucleotides matching TRBD2. Per the germline V gene, CDR1 is SQVTM and CDR2 is ANQGSEA. The CDR3 has 14 amino acids. Germline trimming cut 4 bases from V and 1 base from J; bases unmatched to any gene: 4. Here the CDR3 DNA reads TGCAGCGTTGTGCGGGGGGGGCCCCAAGAGACCCAGTACTTC. Its protein is CSVVRGGPQETQYF.

This clonotype was counted a few times. The CDR3 DNA sequence: TGTGCCAGCAGCTACCGACTAGCTAGAGAGACCCAGTACTTC. Protein: CASSYRLARETQYF. V usage is TRBV11-2 and J usage is TRBJ2-5; TRBD2 matches 7 bases. The CDR3 runs 14 residues. The junction had 6 bases not matched to a gene; V was cut back by 4 bases and J by 4 bases. Germline CDR1 and CDR2: SGHAT and FQNNGV.

This clonotype was seen a few times. One end of the junction varies from germline; a read error may be responsible. The chain recombines TRBV4-1 with TRBJ2-1, with TRBD2 as a possible D gene (6 bases). This CDR3 contains 11 residues. Germline V CDR1 and CDR2: MGHRA, YSYEKL. The DNA of the CDR3 is TGCGCCAGCAGCCAGGCGGGGCGGCGAGTCTTC. As protein: CASSQAGRRVF.